These T cell receptor beta chains were read from a single sample in a study of T cells in Graves' hyperthyroidism and ophthalmopathy. TCRdb passed the multiplex PCR reads through MiXCR, listing each CDR3 protein once. Here the sample spans 450,000 to 700,000 distinct CDR3 sequences, roughly 46% being singletons. Material for sequencing was peripheral blood or thyroid tissue (not recorded which). All receptors derive from an adult woman with Graves' disease, either hyperthyroidism or ophthalmopathy (not recorded which). CDR3s include the opening cysteine and the closing phenylalanine or tryptophan. A D gene is named only where the DNA matches it firmly. Size values are once, few and many counts, or a class for expanded clones, and some rows have none.

many	TRBJ2-5	TRBD2	TRBV6-6	CASSPASGQGTQYF	TGTGCCAGCAGCCCAGCTAGCGGGCAAGGGACCCAGTACTTC
many	TRBJ1-4	TRBD1	TRBV7-8	CASSTDRVNEKLFF	TGTGCCAGCAGTACCGACAGGGTTAATGAAAAACTGTTTTTT
few	TRBJ1-5	NA	TRBV20-1	CSAQILNQPQHF	TGCAGTGCTCAAATCCTCAATCAGCCCCAGCATTTT
NA	TRBJ2-2	NA	TRBV24-1	CATRAVTGELFF	TGTGCCACCCGAGCGGTCACCGGGGAGCTGTTTTTT
many	TRBJ1-1	NA	TRBV10-3	CAIRASLRVLNTEAFF	TGTGCCATCAGAGCAAGCCTCAGGGTTCTGAACACTGAAGCTTTCTTT
NA	TRBJ2-6	NA	TRBV7-9	CASSQGQNAGANVLTF	TGCGCCAGCAGCCAAGGGCAGAACGCCGGGGCCAACGTCCTGACTTTC
NA	TRBJ2-7	NA	TRBV6-1	CASSSVAEGQYF	TGTGCCAGCAGTTCAGTAGCGGAAGGGCAGTACTTC
NA	TRBJ1-2	NA	TRBV6-5	CASSYPETKLEGYTF	TGTGCCAGCAGTTACCCAGAGACAAAGCTGGAGGGCTACACCTTC
NA	TRBJ1-5	NA	TRBV2	CASSSSGSVETQHF	TGTGCCAGCAGTTCTAGCGGGAGTGTGGAGACCCAGCATTTT
NA	TRBJ1-3	TRBD1	TRBV7-3	CASSSRTGLGNTIYF	TGTGCCAGCAGCTCCCGGACAGGGCTAGGAAACACCATATATTTT
NA	TRBJ1-4	NA	TRBV29-1	CSAGEVEKLFF	TGCAGCGCTGGAGAGGTTGAAAAACTGTTTTTT
few	TRBJ1-1	TRBD1	TRBV7-9	CASSPTPSTGGFF	TGTGCCAGCAGCCCCACCCCATCGACAGGGGGTTTCTTT
NA	TRBJ2-5	NA	TRBV24-1	CATSDSARGSNQPQYF	TGTGCCACCAGTGATTCGGCCCGAGGGAGCAATCAGCCCCAGTACTTC
many	TRBJ2-6	NA	TRBV7-8	CASSSLRTGISRSSGANVLTF	TGTGCCAGCAGCTCCCTTAGGACCGGAATAAGTAGGAGCTCTGGGGCCAACGTCCTGACTTTC
NA	TRBJ1-1	NA	TRBV29-1	CSVEAQRVGEHTEAFF	TGCAGCGTTGAGGCCCAAAGGGTGGGGGAGCACACTGAAGCTTTCTTT
many	TRBJ1-1	NA	TRBV5-1	CASSLGTGGVGAFF	TGCGCCAGCAGCTTGGGTACCGGGGGCGTGGGTGCTTTCTTT
many	TRBJ1-1	TRBD1	TRBV6-5	CASRDSMNTEAFF	TGTGCCAGCCGGGACAGTATGAACACTGAAGCTTTCTTT
NA	TRBJ1-1	NA	TRBV7-2	CASSFLVRNTEAFF	TGTGCCAGCAGCTTTCTCGTCAGAAACACTGAAGCTTTCTTT
NA	TRBJ1-4	NA	TRBV4-1	CASSRGPVDEELFF	TGCGCCAGCAGCCGAGGCCCTGTTGATGAGGAACTGTTTTTT
NA	TRBJ1-1	NA	TRBV4-2	CASSLGEFTEAFF	TGTGCCAGCAGCTTAGGGGAGTTCACTGAAGCTTTCTTT
NA	TRBJ1-3	NA	TRBV7-9	CASSVAGAWTIYF	TGTGCCAGCAGCGTCGCGGGGGCATGGACCATATATTTT
many	TRBJ2-7	NA	TRBV7-9	CASSRTDEQYF	TGTGCCAGCAGCCGGACTGACGAGCAGTACTTC
many	TRBJ1-2	NA	TRBV9	CASSGGIGYYGYTF	TGTGCCAGCAGCGGTGGCATCGGCTACTATGGCTACACCTTC
NA	TRBJ2-5	TRBD2	TRBV29-1	CSVKGTSQVETQYF	TGCAGCGTAAAAGGGACTAGCCAGGTGGAGACCCAGTACTTC
NA	TRBJ1-5	TRBD1	TRBV6-6	CASGTGLSAQHF	TGTGCCAGCGGGACAGGGCTCTCGGCCCAGCATTTT
many	TRBJ1-1	NA	TRBV2	CASSRDLSTEAFF	TGTGCCAGCAGCAGGGATCTTAGCACTGAAGCTTTCTTT
NA	TRBJ1-1	TRBD1	TRBV29-1	CSVGGGRGQDHTEAFF	TGCAGCGTTGGGGGTGGTCGGGGACAGGATCACACTGAAGCTTTCTTT
NA	TRBJ1-2	TRBD1	TRBV2	CASSDRGGGYGYTF	TGTGCCAGCAGTGACAGGGGGGGCGGATATGGCTACACCTTC
many	TRBJ2-2	TRBD1	TRBV7-2	CASRLDRGRLGELFF	TGTGCCAGCAGACTGGACAGGGGGCGCCTCGGGGAGCTGTTTTTT
once	TRBJ1-5	TRBD1	TRBV2	CASLGQGSNQPQHF	TGTGCCAGCTTGGGACAGGGGAGCAATCAGCCCCAGCATTTT
many	TRBJ2-7	NA	TRBV5-1	CASSLKDQGLNYEQYF	TGCGCCAGCAGCTTGAAGGATCAGGGACTGAACTACGAGCAGTACTTC